This paragraph reports one T cell receptor (beta chain). This record comes from a study of shared clonotypes between healthy human individuals. The CDR3 extends over 13 amino acids. Germline V lookup: CDR1 SEHNR, CDR2 FQNEAQ (reference sequence). V lost 8 bases, J lost 10 bases, and 20 bases lay in between. Using immunoSEQ multiplex PCR, the repertoire was profiled, and TCRdb retains in-frame clones only, with some absent. Here the sample spans about 1.1 million clones, approximately 75% being singletons. This sequence joins TRBV7-9 and TRBJ1-1; perhaps TRBD1 as D (5 bases). The sample taken for sequencing was memory CD4+ T cells from PBMCs. As to subset: CD45RA-negative fraction. The TCR was taken from a man aged 18 to 29 in good health. Some clones in this sample may be carry-over from other donors' samples. Here the CDR3 reads CASSRDAGWGAFF. The CDR3 DNA is TGTGCCAGCTCCCGGGACGCCGGGTGGGGAGCTTTCTTT. Complete variable domain (other parts from reference TRBV7-9 and TRBJ1-1): DTGVSQNPRHKITKRGQNVTFRCDPISEHNRLYWYRQTLGQGPEFLTYFQNEAQLEKSRLLSDRFSAERPKGSFSTLEIQRTEQGDSAMYLCASSRDAGWGAFFGQGTRLTVV.